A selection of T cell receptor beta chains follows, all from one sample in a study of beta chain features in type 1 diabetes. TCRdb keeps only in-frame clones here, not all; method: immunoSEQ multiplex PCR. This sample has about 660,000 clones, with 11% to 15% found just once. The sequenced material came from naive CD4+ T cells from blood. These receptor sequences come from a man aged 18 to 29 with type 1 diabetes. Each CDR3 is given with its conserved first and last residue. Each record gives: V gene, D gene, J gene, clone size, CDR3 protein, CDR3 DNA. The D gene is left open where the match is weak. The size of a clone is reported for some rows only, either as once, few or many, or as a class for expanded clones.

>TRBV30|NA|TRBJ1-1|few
CAWSVLLRAFF
TGTGCCTGGAGTGTACTGCTGAGAGCTTTCTTT
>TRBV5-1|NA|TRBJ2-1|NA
CASSFGTPIGDEQFF
TGCGCCAGCAGCTTCGGGACTCCCATCGGTGATGAGCAGTTCTTC
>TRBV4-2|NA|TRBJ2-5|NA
CASSQGAASPETQYF
TGTGCCAGCAGCCAAGGCGCGGCCAGCCCAGAGACCCAGTACTTC
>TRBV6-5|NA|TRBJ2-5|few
CASSTSLAQETQYF
TGTGCCAGCAGTACCTCGTTGGCCCAAGAGACCCAGTACTTC
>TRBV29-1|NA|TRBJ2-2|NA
CSVVRSNGELFF
TGCAGCGTTGTTCGAAGCAACGGGGAGCTGTTTTTT
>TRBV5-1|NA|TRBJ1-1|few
CASSLVRLLGTEAFF
TGCGCCAGCAGCTTGGTCCGCCTTTTAGGGACTGAAGCTTTCTTT
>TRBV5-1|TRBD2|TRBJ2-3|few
CASSNSGRAAVTDTQYF
TGCGCCAGCAGCAATAGCGGGAGGGCCGCGGTAACAGATACGCAGTATTTT
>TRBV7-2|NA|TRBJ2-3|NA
CASNPRTAQPDTQYF
TGTGCCAGCAACCCCCGGACTGCCCAGCCAGATACGCAGTATTTT
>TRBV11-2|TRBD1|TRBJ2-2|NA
CASSLTGVGGELFF
TGTGCCAGCAGCCTGACAGGGGTGGGCGGGGAGCTGTTTTTT
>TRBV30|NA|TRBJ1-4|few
CALNTGTPREKLFF
TGTGCCTTAAATACAGGCACACCGAGGGAAAAACTGTTTTTT
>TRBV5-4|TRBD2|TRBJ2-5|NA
CASSLRTSGEETQYF
TGTGCCAGCAGCTTGAGGACTAGCGGTGAAGAGACCCAGTACTTC
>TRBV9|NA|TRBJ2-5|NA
CASSVMGDFPETQYF
TGTGCCAGCAGCGTAATGGGAGACTTTCCCGAGACCCAGTACTTC
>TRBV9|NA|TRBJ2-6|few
CASSLGAGSNSGANVLTF
TGTGCCAGCAGCCTAGGGGCAGGGAGTAATTCTGGGGCCAACGTCCTGACTTTC
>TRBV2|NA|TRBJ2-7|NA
CASSGGQVLSYEQYF
TGTGCCAGCAGTGGGGGCCAGGTACTCTCCTACGAGCAGTACTTC
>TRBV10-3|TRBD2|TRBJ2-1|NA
CAISGTTVFSYNEQFF
TGTGCCATTAGTGGGACTACCGTTTTTAGCTACAATGAGCAGTTCTTC
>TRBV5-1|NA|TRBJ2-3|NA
CASSFGQIGPDTQYF
TGCGCCAGCAGCTTCGGACAGATAGGGCCAGATACGCAGTATTTT
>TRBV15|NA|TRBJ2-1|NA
CATSRVPIPNEQFF
TGTGCCACCAGCAGAGTACCGATTCCCAATGAGCAGTTCTTC
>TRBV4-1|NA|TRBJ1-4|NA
CASSLMIGTYVGGNEKLFF
TGCGCCAGCAGCCTCATGATTGGCACATACGTTGGGGGGAACGAAAAACTGTTTTTT
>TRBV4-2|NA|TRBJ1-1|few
CASSQVSGGDTEAFF
TGTGCCAGCAGCCAAGTTTCGGGGGGTGACACTGAAGCTTTCTTT
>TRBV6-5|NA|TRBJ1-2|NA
CASSYSIARYGYTF
TGTGCCAGCAGTTACTCGATCGCACGCTATGGCTACACCTTC
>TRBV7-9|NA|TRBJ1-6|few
CASSLTDYNSPLHF
TGTGCCAGCAGCTTAACGGATTATAATTCACCCCTCCACTTT
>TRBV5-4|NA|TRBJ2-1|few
CASISLQGSSYNEQFF
TGTGCCAGCATCAGTTTGCAGGGGAGCTCCTACAATGAGCAGTTCTTC
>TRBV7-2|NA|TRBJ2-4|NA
CASSPAGQTKNIQYF
TGTGCCAGCAGCCCCGCCGGGCAGACCAAAAACATTCAGTACTTC
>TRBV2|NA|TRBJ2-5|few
CASSTRARETQYF
TGTGCCAGCAGTACACGGGCCAGGGAGACCCAGTACTTC
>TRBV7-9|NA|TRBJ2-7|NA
CASSLGDGNYEQYF
TGTGCCAGCAGCTTAGGGGACGGGAACTACGAGCAGTACTTC
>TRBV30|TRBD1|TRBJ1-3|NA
CALDRAGSGNTIYF
TGTGCCTTGGACAGGGCCGGCTCTGGAAACACCATATATTTT
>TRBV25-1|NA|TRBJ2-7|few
CASSEPGALSYEQYF
TGTGCCAGCAGTGAACCGGGGGCGCTTTCCTACGAGCAGTACTTC
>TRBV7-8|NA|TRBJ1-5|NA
CASSLSRVSNQPQHF
TGTGCCAGCAGCTTAAGCAGGGTTAGCAATCAGCCCCAGCATTTT
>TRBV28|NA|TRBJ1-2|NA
CASKVQDLNYGYTF
TGTGCCAGCAAAGTACAGGACCTCAACTATGGCTACACCTTC
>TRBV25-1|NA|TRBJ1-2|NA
CASSEGAANYGYTF
TGTGCCAGCAGTGAAGGGGCGGCGAACTATGGCTACACCTTC
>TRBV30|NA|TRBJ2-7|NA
CAWSVQNVREQYF
TGTGCCTGGAGTGTACAAAATGTCCGCGAGCAGTACTTC